Below are 20 T cell receptor beta chains sequenced from a single sample in a study of blood T cell repertoires in COVID-19. TCRdb keeps only in-frame clones here, not all; method: immunoSEQ multiplex PCR. The sample lists tens of thousands of clones; over 75% were seen once. Sequenced input: peripheral blood. Receptor source: a human donor in a cohort sampled during active COVID-19.

The chain combines TRBV7-2 with TRBJ2-7; 7 bases agree with TRBD1. Germline V gives CDR1 SGHTA, CDR2 FQGNSA. The CDR3 runs 16 residues. The V segment lost 4 bases and the J segment 0 bases; nucleotides outside the gene matches: 9. The CDR3 DNA follows: TGTGCCAGCAGCTCCCGACAGGGACCAAACTCCTACGAGCAGTACTTC. This encodes CASSSRQGPNSYEQYF.

The CDR3 loop reads CASSPGGLKGTEAFF. The CDR3, as DNA: TGCGCCAGCAGCCCGGGGGGGTTGAAAGGGACTGAAGCTTTCTTT. This chain joins TRBV5-1 and TRBJ1-1; a weak D match, TRBD1 (5 bases). This CDR3 contains 15 residues. Germline loops: CDR1 SGHRS, CDR2 YFSETQ. V lost 4 bases and J lost 5, with 18 bases in between.

The J gene is TRBJ2-7, the V gene TRBV6-5, with TRBD2 identical over 8 bases. The germline gives CDR1 MNHEY, CDR2 SVGAGI. V lost 8 bases and J lost 4; bases outside the gene matches: 7. The CDR3 covers 13 residues. CDR3 nucleotides: TGTGCCAGCCAGGCCGCGGGGGGTTACGAGCAGTACTTC. Translated: CASQAAGGYEQYF.

This clone was found once. This chain connects TRBV5-6 to TRBJ2-3; 13 bases align to TRBD2. After removal of 1 base from V and 4 bases from J, the junction contained 3 bases not matched to a gene. This CDR3 has 16 residues. Germline V gene lookup returns CDR1 SGHDT and CDR2 YYEEEE. The CDR3 spells CASSLPGTSGADTQYF. The CDR3 DNA sequence: TGTGCCAGCAGCTTGCCCGGGACTAGCGGGGCAGATACGCAGTATTTT.

J is TRBJ1-2 and V is TRBV3-1 (or the pseudogene TRBV3-2), with 7 bases identical to TRBD1. Trimming took 6 bases from V and 0 from J; bases not matched to a gene: 7. This CDR3 has 15 amino acids. Germline V gene data show CDR1 as LGHDT and CDR2 as YNNKEL (reference sequence). The chain's CDR3 is CASRDTGDPNYGYTF. CDR3 bases: TGTGCCAGCAGAGACACAGGGGACCCTAACTATGGCTACACCTTC.

CDR3 bases: TGCGCCAGCAGCTCCCAGGGGGTAGGCACCGGGGAGCTGTTTTTT. It encodes CASSSQGVGTGELFF. This rearrangement joins TRBV5-1 to TRBJ2-2; 7 positions agree with TRBD1. Germline V lookup: CDR1 SGHRS, CDR2 YFSETQ. This CDR3 has 15 residues. The V segment lost 3 bases and the J segment 4 bases; nucleotides outside the gene matches: 6.

The chain has TRBV5-1 and TRBJ2-5; D may be TRBD2 (6 bases). The germline V gene has CDR1 SGHRS and CDR2 YFSETQ. V lost 2 bases and J 2 bases, leaving 10 bases between the germline ends. CDR3 length equals 14 residues. The CDR3 sequence: CASSFDGTQETQYF. The CDR3 DNA follows: TGCGCCAGCAGCTTTGATGGGACTCAAGAGACCCAGTACTTC. The variable domain in full, with the rest retrieved from reference TRBV5-1 and TRBJ2-5, is KAGVTQTPRYLIKTRGQQVTLSCSPISGHRSVSWYQQTPGQGLQFLFEYFSETQRNKGNFPGRFSGRQFSNSRSEMNVSTLELGDSALYLCASSFDGTQETQYFGPGTRLLVL.

V gene TRBV7-8 combines with J gene TRBJ1-5; 9 bases align to TRBD1. The junction had 5 bases not matched to a gene; V was cut back by 5 bases and J by 0 bases. Per the germline V gene, CDR1 is SGHVS and CDR2 is FQNEAQ. The CDR3 spans 16 residues. The CDR3 nucleotides read TGTGCCAGCAGCCCCGAGGGACAGGGTAGCAATCAGCCCCAGCATTTT. This gives the protein CASSPEGQGSNQPQHF.

This clone is a singleton in its sample. The chain combines TRBV3-1 (or the pseudogene TRBV3-2) with TRBJ2-1; 10 nucleotides agree with TRBD2. CDR3 length: 18 residues. Per the germline V gene, CDR1 is LGHDT and CDR2 is YNNKEL (reference sequence). With 1 base clipped from V and 9 bases from J, the junction kept 15 bases outside the gene matches. CDR3 amino acids: CASSQASFGLAGASEQFF. DNA for the CDR3: TGTGCCAGCAGCCAAGCAAGTTTTGGGCTAGCGGGGGCGAGTGAGCAGTTCTTC.

The rearrangement uses TRBV7-8 and TRBJ2-7, with TRBD1 as a possible D gene (6 bases). The length of the CDR3 is 15 residues. Germline CDR1 SGHVS, CDR2 FQNEAQ. Trimming left V 5 bases short and J 3 bases short, with 17 bases between. The CDR3 DNA reads TGTGCCAGCAGCCCCGGGACAACCTTGATCTACGAGCAGTACTTC. This codes for CASSPGTTLIYEQYF.

The rearrangement joins TRBV4-3 to TRBJ1-1; D remains unclear. This CDR3 is 15 amino acids long. Per the germline V gene, CDR1 is LGHNA and CDR2 is YSLEER. V was cut by 1 base and J by 5 bases, with 14 bases left in between. The DNA for the CDR3 is TGCGCCAGCAGCCAAGTAATAAGCCCCTGGACTGAAGCTTTCTTT. Translation: CASSQVISPWTEAFF.

The chain joins TRBV29-1 to TRBJ2-5, with D unclear. V lost 3 bases to trimming and J lost 1 base, with 6 bases between them. The length of the CDR3 is 12 residues. Looked up from germline, CDR1 is SQVTM and CDR2 is ANQGSEA. In DNA, the CDR3 is TGCAGCGTTGATTTCTCCCAAGAGACCCAGTACTTC. Translated: CSVDFSQETQYF.

The chain links TRBV19 to TRBJ1-1; 8 bases match TRBD1. CDR1 and CDR2 from the germline V gene are LNHDA and SQIVND (reference sequence). Trimming removed 7 bases from V and 12 bases from J; junction bases left unmatched: 13. The CDR3 has 13 amino acids. The CDR3 DNA reads TGTGCCAGTACCCTGGACAGGGCTTCGGCGCCTTTCTTT. Amino acids: CASTLDRASAPFF.

Only one count was recorded for this clone. V and J are TRBV19 and TRBJ1-1; TRBD1 is a possible D gene (5 bases). Trimming stripped 0 bases from V and 5 bases from J, with 10 bases between. The CDR3 runs to 14 residues. In germline, CDR1 is LNHDA, CDR2 SQIVND (reference sequence). This chain's CDR3 is CASSIDAGQTEAFF. The CDR3 nucleotides are TGTGCCAGTAGTATAGATGCCGGACAAACTGAAGCTTTCTTT.

The chain combines TRBV5-6 with TRBJ1-2, with D unresolved. Germline V CDR1 and CDR2: SGHDT, YYEEEE. V lost 2 bases and J 5 bases, leaving 10 bases between the germline ends. This CDR3 region has 13 residues. CDR3 loop: CASSFGRSYGYTF. CDR3 bases: TGTGCCAGCAGCTTTGGCCGGAGTTATGGCTACACCTTC. The variable domain in full, completed from reference TRBV5-6 and TRBJ1-2, reads DAGVTQSPTHLIKTRGQQVTLRCSPKSGHDTVSWYQQALGQGPQFIFQYYEEEERQRGNFPDRFSGHQFPNYSSELNVNALLLGDSALYLCASSFGRSYGYTFGSGTRLTVV.

The V call is TRBV19, the J call TRBJ1-2, with a tentative D call TRBD1 (5 bases). The V gene's germline CDR1 is LNHDA and CDR2 SQIVND (reference sequence). The CDR3 is 12 residues long. V was trimmed by 6 bases and J by 4 bases, leaving 9 bases between them. CDR3 in DNA: TGTGCCAGTAGCGACAGACCCTATGGCTACACCTTC. Its protein product is CASSDRPYGYTF.

This chain joins TRBV2 and TRBJ2-1, with 11 bases that match TRBD2. The CDR3 has 15 residues. J gave up 4 bases and V 7 bases, and 6 bases lay outside the gene matches. Germline CDR1 SNHLY, CDR2 FYNNEI. The CDR3 DNA follows: TGTGCCAGCATTATAGCGGGGGGGCGGTACAATGAGCAGTTCTTC. Translating it yields CASIIAGGRYNEQFF. The whole variable domain, remainder taken from reference TRBV2 and TRBJ2-1, is EPEVTQTPSHQVTQMGQEVILRCVPISNHLYFYWYRQILGQKVEFLVSFYNNEISEKSEIFDDQFSVERPDGSNFTLKIRSTKLEDSAMYFCASIIAGGRYNEQFFGPGTRLTVL.

The count of this clone is one. This chain joins TRBV18 and TRBJ2-6, with 9 bases identical to TRBD1. Germline V CDR1 and CDR2: KGHSH, LQKENI. The CDR3 extends over 20 amino acids. Losses at the gene ends were 2 bases for V and 1 base for J; bases not matched to a gene: 12. Here the CDR3 DNA reads TGTGCCAGCTCACCATGGCCGACCACGGGACAGGGTTCTGGGGCCAACGTCCTGACTTTC. Residues: CASSPWPTTGQGSGANVLTF.

This chain uses TRBV9 with TRBJ1-2; D perhaps matches TRBD1 (5 bases). The CDR3 sequence is 15 residues long. Germline CDR1 and CDR2: SGDLS and YYNGEE. V was clipped by 0 bases and J by 4 bases, with 13 bases between them. CDR3: CASSVGGVTTYGYTF. The CDR3, as DNA: TGTGCCAGCAGCGTAGGGGGGGTTACGACCTATGGCTACACCTTC.

The gene calls are TRBV7-2 and TRBJ1-5; D is perhaps TRBD1 (6 bases). This CDR3 has 14 residues. The ends were cut back, 2 bases at V and 6 bases at J, with 11 bases in the middle. Germline V gene lookup returns CDR1 SGHTA and CDR2 FQGNSA. In nucleotides, the CDR3 is TGTGCCAGCAGCTTAAAATCACAGGGTCAGCCCCAGCATTTT. Protein product: CASSLKSQGQPQHF.